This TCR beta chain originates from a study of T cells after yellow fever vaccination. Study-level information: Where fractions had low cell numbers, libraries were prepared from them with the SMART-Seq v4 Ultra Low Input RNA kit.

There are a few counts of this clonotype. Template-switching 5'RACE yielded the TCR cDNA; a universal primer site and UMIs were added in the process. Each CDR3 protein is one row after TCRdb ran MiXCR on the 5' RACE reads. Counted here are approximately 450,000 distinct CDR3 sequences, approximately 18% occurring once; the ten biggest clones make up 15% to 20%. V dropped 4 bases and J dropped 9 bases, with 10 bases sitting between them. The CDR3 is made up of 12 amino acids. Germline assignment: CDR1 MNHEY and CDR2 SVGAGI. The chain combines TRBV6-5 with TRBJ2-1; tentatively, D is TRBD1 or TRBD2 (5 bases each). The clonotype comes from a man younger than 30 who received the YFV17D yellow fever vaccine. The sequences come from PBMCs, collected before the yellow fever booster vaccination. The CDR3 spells CASSSIGTEQFF. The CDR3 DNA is TGTGCCAGCAGTTCCATCGGGACTGAGCAGTTCTTC.